A single T cell receptor beta chain is shown here with its context. The sample is drawn from a study of blood T cell repertoires in COVID-19. About the study: PBMCs, B-cell-depleted T cells, or T cells were the source of the cDNA or gDNA that made up the material.

Sequencing was performed with immunoSEQ multiplex PCR; in TCRdb, only in-frame clones are kept and a portion is missing. Of 100,000 or so clones listed, around 90% are singletons. This CDR3 comprises 17 residues. The V end was cut by 0 bases, the J end by 0 bases, with 13 bases between. The germline V gene has CDR1 SGDLS and CDR2 YYNGEE. This clonotype was sampled from a man aged 50 to 60 with active or convalescent COVID-19. Sequenced material: peripheral blood. The V and J genes are TRBV9 and TRBJ1-3; unclear D gene. The CDR3 sequence is CASSVEPGGHSGNTIYF. As DNA, the CDR3 is TGTGCCAGCAGCGTAGAGCCGGGAGGGCACTCTGGAAACACCATATATTTT.